These T cell receptor beta chains were read from a single sample in a study of early T cells in non-severe SARS-CoV-2 infection. Using its own MiXCR run on the 5' RACE reads, TCRdb lists one record per CDR3 protein. The sample shows roughly 88,000 distinct CDR3 sequences, 12% to 15% of them seen only once. The specimen was whole blood. The receptors derive from an adult who was a healthcare worker with PCR-confirmed SARS-CoV-2 infection or an uninfected control (not recorded which). Both conserved end residues are part of each CDR3. Fields, in order: D gene, J gene, V gene, clone size, CDR3 DNA, CDR3 protein. The D gene is left open where the match is weak. Expanded clones are given a class, and other clones once, few, many or no size at all.

D: NA; J: TRBJ1-2; V: TRBV28; size: few; DNA: TGTGCCAGCAGTTTGTTTGGCGATGGCTACACCTTC; CDR3: CASSLFGDGYTF
D: TRBD2; J: TRBJ2-3; V: TRBV12-3/TRBV12-4; size: few; DNA: TGTGCCAGCAGTATAGCGGGGAACACAGATACGCAGTATTTT; CDR3: CASSIAGNTDTQYF
D: TRBD1; J: TRBJ2-7; V: TRBV5-5; size: NA; DNA: TGTGCCAGCAGCTTGCTGAGGACAGGGGATTCCTACGAGCAGTACTTC; CDR3: CASSLLRTGDSYEQYF
D: TRBD1; J: TRBJ1-1; V: TRBV6-1; size: few; DNA: TGTGCCAGCGGGGCCCCTGGACAGGGACCGAGATGGACTGAAGCTTTCTTT; CDR3: CASGAPGQGPRWTEAFF
D: TRBD1; J: TRBJ2-3; V: TRBV6-6; size: many; DNA: TGTGCCAGCAGTCCGACAGGGAGCACAGATACGCAGTATTTT; CDR3: CASSPTGSTDTQYF
D: NA; J: TRBJ2-1; V: TRBV10-1; size: many; DNA: TGCGCCAGCAGTGAGTGGGATGGGGGTGAGCAGTTCTTC; CDR3: CASSEWDGGEQFF
D: NA; J: TRBJ2-5; V: TRBV7-2; size: NA; DNA: TGTGCCAGCAGCTTAGTCTCTAGCCAAGAGACCCAGTACTTC; CDR3: CASSLVSSQETQYF
D: TRBD1; J: TRBJ1-5; V: TRBV19; size: NA; DNA: TGTGCCAGTAGTCTGACAGGGATGTCTCAGCCCCAGCATTTT; CDR3: CASSLTGMSQPQHF
D: NA; J: TRBJ2-1; V: TRBV13; size: NA; DNA: TGTGCCAGCAGCCCTCAGACTGTCTACAATGAGCAGTTCTTC; CDR3: CASSPQTVYNEQFF
D: NA; J: TRBJ1-6; V: TRBV29-1; size: NA; DNA: TGCAGCGTTGCGGACAGTCATCGCCTCCACTTT; CDR3: CSVADSHRLHF
D: NA; J: TRBJ1-1; V: TRBV7-3; size: NA; DNA: TGTGCCAGCACCAAAGGGGGGCCGAACACTGAAGCTTTCTTT; CDR3: CASTKGGPNTEAFF